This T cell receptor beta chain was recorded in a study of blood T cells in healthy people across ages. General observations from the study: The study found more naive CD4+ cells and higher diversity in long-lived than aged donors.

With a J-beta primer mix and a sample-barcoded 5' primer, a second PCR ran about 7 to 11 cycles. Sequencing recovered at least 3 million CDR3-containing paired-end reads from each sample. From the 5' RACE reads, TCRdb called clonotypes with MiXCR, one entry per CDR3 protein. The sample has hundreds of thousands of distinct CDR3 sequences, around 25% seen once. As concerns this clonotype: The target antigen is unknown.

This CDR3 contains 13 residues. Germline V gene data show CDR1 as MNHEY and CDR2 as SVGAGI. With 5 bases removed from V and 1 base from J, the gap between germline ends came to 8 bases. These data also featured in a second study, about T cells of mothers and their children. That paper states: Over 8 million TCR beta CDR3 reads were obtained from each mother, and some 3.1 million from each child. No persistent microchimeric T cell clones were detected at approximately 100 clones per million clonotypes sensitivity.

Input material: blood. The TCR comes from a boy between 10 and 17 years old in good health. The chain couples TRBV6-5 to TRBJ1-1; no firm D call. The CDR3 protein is CASSTDWNTEAFF. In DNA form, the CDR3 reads TGTGCCAGCAGTACCGACTGGAACACTGAAGCTTTCTTT.